These 11 T cell receptor beta chains came from one sample sequenced in a study of cytomegalovirus exposure and HLA in healthy donors. PCR primers comprised 60 Vbeta and 13 Jbeta primers. Only in-frame clones appear in the TCRdb table, and some are missing; sequencing was by immunoSEQ multiplex PCR. There are some 130,000 clones in the sample; around four fifths occur only once, and just over 8% lies in the top ten. The sequenced sample was PBMCs. These receptors all come from a woman aged 50 to 60 in good health and CMV-seropositive.

A note on this clone: This sample includes further DNA sequences coding for the same CDR3. The J gene is TRBJ2-2, the V gene TRBV2; 7 bases align to TRBD1. With 8 bases clipped from V and 7 bases from J, the junction kept 10 bases outside the gene matches. Germline V gene data show CDR1 as SNHLY and CDR2 as FYNNEI. The CDR3 spans 14 residues. DNA of the CDR3: TGTGCCAGCGGACTCGGACAGGTGGGCGGGGAGCTGTTTTTT. Translated, it gives CASGLGQVGGELFF. Full variable domain (outside the CDR3, taken from reference TRBV2 and TRBJ2-2): EPEVTQTPSHQVTQMGQEVILRCVPISNHLYFYWYRQILGQKVEFLVSFYNNEISEKSEIFDDQFSVERPDGSNFTLKIRSTKLEDSAMYFCASGLGQVGGELFFGEGSRLTVL.

This clone was seen once. The CDR3: CASRLPGTGNEQYF. The CDR3 DNA follows: TGTGCAAGTCGCTTACCCGGGACAGGGAACGAGCAGTACTTC. The chain links TRBV12-2 to TRBJ2-7; TRBD1 reflects the table's D call only, with no check against the DNA. TRBV12-2 is assigned pseudogene status. CDR3 length: 14 amino acids.

The chain has TRBV5-1 and TRBJ2-3; 8 positions match TRBD2. The CDR3 length is 14 residues. V lost 6 bases, J lost 2 bases, and 5 bases stayed unmatched. CDR1 is SGHRS, CDR2 YFSETQ, per germline. CDR3 coding DNA: TGCGCCAGCACCGGGGGGGCGAACACAGATACGCAGTATTTT. It codes for CASTGGANTDTQYF.

CDR3 DNA sequence: TGTGCCTGGAGTGGCGGCAGGGGCTGGACTGAAGCTTTCTTT. Encoded protein: CAWSGGRGWTEAFF. The V gene is TRBV30, the J gene TRBJ1-1; the D gene is possibly TRBD1 (6 bases). Germline V gives CDR1 GTSNPN, CDR2 SVGIG (reference sequence). The CDR3 is 14 amino acids. Deletions cut 1 base from V and 5 bases from J, with 14 bases between.

To note about this clone: A junction boundary mismatches the germline segment, possibly from a read error. This chain links TRBV7-7 with TRBJ2-1; a possible D gene is TRBD1 (5 bases). This CDR3 contains 15 residues. Germline CDR1 and CDR2: SSHAT and FNYEAQ (reference sequence). CDR3 in DNA: TGTGCTAGCAGCCCCGGACACAGCTCCTACAATGAGCAGTTCTTC. It translates to CASSPGHSSYNEQFF.

Notes on this clone: The same CDR3 arises from other DNA sequences in this sample as well. The J gene is TRBJ2-5, the V gene TRBV7-3, with 7 bases lining up with TRBD1. Germline assignment: CDR1 SGHTA and CDR2 FQGTGA. V lost 5 bases to trimming and J lost 2 bases; unmatched junction nucleotides: 5. The CDR3 length is 14 residues. CDR3 in DNA: TGTGCCAGCAGCCCGACAGGGTTACAAGAGACCCAGTACTTC. Its protein is CASSPTGLQETQYF.

This clone has just a few counts. The chain uses TRBV25-1 and TRBJ1-1, with D maybe TRBD1 (5 bases). Germline CDR1 reads MGHDK; CDR2 reads SYGVNS. The CDR3 runs to 13 residues. V was clipped by 5 bases and J by 4 bases, with 11 bases between them. CDR3 in DNA: TGTGCCAGCAGTACAGGATACACCACTGAAGCTTTCTTT. The encoded protein is CASSTGYTTEAFF.

The rearrangement joins TRBV30 to TRBJ1-5; possible D gene TRBD1, 6 bases. CDR3 length equals 14 residues. CDR1 and CDR2 from the germline V gene are GTSNPN and SVGIG (reference sequence). The V end was cut by 3 bases, the J end by 3 bases, with 12 bases between. The chain's CDR3 is CAWSPGQLNQPQHF. The CDR3 region has the DNA TGTGCCTGGAGCCCTGGACAGCTCAATCAGCCCCAGCATTTT.

This clone was observed a few times. This sequence joins TRBV28 and TRBJ2-1, with TRBD2 as a possible D gene (6 bases). The CDR3 loop spans 16 amino acids. V was pared by 2 bases and J by 3 bases, with 14 bases between. Germline assignment: CDR1 MDHEN and CDR2 SYDVKM. The DNA of the CDR3 is TGTGCCAGCAGTTTACCCAGTGGAGGGCTCTACAATGAGCAGTTCTTC. Its translation is CASSLPSGGLYNEQFF.

This chain uses TRBV4-1 with TRBJ2-5, with D maybe TRBD1 (8 bases). The J call is in doubt because the DNA end fits TRBJ2-7 better. CDR3 length: 19 residues. Germline V CDR1 and CDR2: MGHRA, YSYEKL. CDR3 DNA sequence: TGCGCCAGCAGCCGATACGAACGGCTGAGAGGACAGGGACTATACGAGCAGTACTTC. Translating it yields CASSRYERLRGQGLYEQYF.

The chain recombines TRBV5-1 with TRBJ1-1; no definite D call. Trimming took off 0 bases at V and 0 bases at J, with 12 bases between the two ends. CDR1 and CDR2 from the germline V gene are SGHRS and YFSETQ. CDR3 length: 16 amino acids. CDR3 sequence (DNA): TGCGCCAGCAGCTTGGAGGCGAGGATCATGAACACTGAAGCTTTCTTT. Translated: CASSLEARIMNTEAFF.